A selection of T cell receptor beta chains follows, all from one sample in a study of Ad26.COV2.S vaccination and SARS-CoV-2 variants. The protocol was immunoSEQ multiplex PCR, while the TCRdb copy is restricted to in-frame clones and leaves out a portion. The repertoire holds 360,000 or so clones, with roughly 84% as singletons. The sample in question was peripheral blood, obtained in a trial of Ad26.COV2.S vaccine versus placebo. These receptors originate from a person between 18 and 60 years old who received the Ad26.COV2.S COVID-19 vaccine or a placebo. The CDR3 runs from the conserved cysteine through the conserved F or W. D genes are given only for firm matches. Rows give clone size only sometimes, using once, few, many, or a class for an expanded clone.

TRBV10-2,-,TRBJ1-1,-,CASSGGGEAFF,TGCGCCAGCAGTGGAGGCGGCGAAGCTTTCTTT
TRBV6-4,TRBD1,TRBJ1-5,once,CASSQPPGQGSQPQHF,TGTGCCAGCAGCCAACCCCCGGGACAGGGTTCTCAGCCCCAGCATTTT
TRBV7-9,-,TRBJ2-7,few,CASSDLKKGPYEQYF,TGTGCCAGCAGCGACCTCAAGAAGGGCCCCTACGAGCAGTACTTC
TRBV30,-,TRBJ1-1,-,CAWSGSLYTEAFF,TGTGCCTGGAGTGGTAGTCTATACACTGAAGCTTTCTTT
TRBV24-1,-,TRBJ2-3,-,CATSDTTSTDTQYF,TGTGCCACCAGTGATACCACTAGCACAGATACGCAGTATTTT
TRBV29-1,-,TRBJ1-2,-,CSVEQGNYGYTF,TGCAGCGTTGAACAGGGTAACTATGGCTACACCTTC
TRBV10-3,-,TRBJ2-1,-,CAISRGNYNEQFF,TGTGCCATCAGCCGGGGAAACTACAATGAGCAGTTCTTC
TRBV6-2/TRBV6-3,-,TRBJ2-1,-,CASSRTGYNEQFF,TGTGCCAGCAGCCGGACCGGGTACAATGAGCAGTTCTTC
TRBV5-1,-,TRBJ1-1,-,CASSSKAAGWDMNTEAFF,TGCGCCAGCAGCTCCAAGGCGGCAGGATGGGACATGAACACTGAAGCTTTCTTT
TRBV18,-,TRBJ1-2,once,CASSPVSDSFYGYTF,TGTGCCAGCTCACCTGTTTCCGATAGCTTCTATGGCTACACCTTC
TRBV6-6,-,TRBJ2-5,-,CATEGVRETQYF,TGTGCCACCGAGGGGGTAAGGGAGACCCAGTACTTC
TRBV19,-,TRBJ1-2,-,CASSIVGQNYGYTF,TGTGCCAGTAGTATAGTTGGCCAGAACTATGGCTACACCTTC